The 29 T cell receptor beta chains below were found in one sample sequenced in a study of blood T cell repertoires in COVID-19. TCRdb's table, derived via immunoSEQ multiplex PCR, lists solely in-frame clones and lacks some. The sample comprises 70,000 to 95,000 clones, approximately 88% of which are singletons, and approximately 6.3% rests with the top ten. Source material: peripheral blood. The receptors come from a man in his forties or fifties with active COVID-19.

J is TRBJ2-7 and V is TRBV29-1, with 13 bases lining up with TRBD2. The CDR3 consists of 18 residues. Per germline, CDR1 SQVTM and CDR2 ANQGSEA. V dropped 0 bases and J dropped 7; count of bases not matched to a gene: 15. CDR3 sequence (DNA): TGCAGCGTTGAAGACCCGAGGACTAGCGGGGGAAAAAGGAGAGAGCAGTACTTC. As protein: CSVEDPRTSGGKRREQYF.

The chain links TRBV7-2 to TRBJ2-1; TRBD2 aligns across 7 bases. The CDR3 loop spans 16 amino acids. CDR1 and CDR2 from the germline V gene are SGHTA and FQGNSA. The V gene end was trimmed by 2 bases and the J gene end by 0 bases; junction bases not matched to a gene: 4. CDR3 coding DNA: TGTGCCAGCAGCTTACCGGGACTAAGCTCCTACAATGAGCAGTTCTTC. This encodes CASSLPGLSSYNEQFF.

This chain uses TRBV11-3 with TRBJ2-2, with D unresolved. The V end was cut by 5 bases, the J end by 6 bases, with 7 bases between. The CDR3 length is 12 residues. Germline CDR1 is SGHNT and CDR2 is YENEEA. DNA of the CDR3: TGTGCCAGCAGCAAGAGCCCCGGGGAGCTGTTTTTT. This translates into CASSKSPGELFF.

The chain has TRBV30 and TRBJ2-7; D might be TRBD2 (6 bases). Germline lookup yields CDR1 GTSNPN and CDR2 SVGIG (reference sequence). V lost 5 bases, J lost 1 base, and 18 bases lay in between. CDR3 length: 15 residues. DNA for the CDR3: TGTGCCTGGTCCCGAAAGCGGGCGGATTCCTACGAGCAGTACTTC. Its protein product is CAWSRKRADSYEQYF.

This CDR3 is CASSFGAADTEAFF. CDR3 nucleotide sequence: TGTGCCAGCAGTTTTGGGGCGGCTGACACTGAAGCTTTCTTT. The chain carries TRBV28 and TRBJ1-1, with a weak D call TRBD1 (5 bases). The CDR3 has 14 amino acids. CDR1 is MDHEN, CDR2 SYDVKM, per germline. V lost 3 bases, J lost 3 bases, and 11 bases lay in between.

The CDR3 spells CASSQGHLIGTEAFF. CDR3 nucleotide sequence: TGTGCCAGCAGCCAGGGACATTTAATCGGGACTGAAGCTTTCTTT. This rearrangement joins TRBV28 to TRBJ1-1, with D perhaps matching TRBD1 (6 bases). Germline CDR1 reads MDHEN; CDR2 reads SYDVKM. The ends were cut back, 6 bases at V and 5 bases at J, with 19 bases in the middle. The CDR3 totals 15 residues.

Comment on this clone: The junction departs from germline at one end; a sequencing error may be responsible. The chain uses TRBV7-9 and TRBJ1-2; 12 bases map to TRBD1. Germline-derived CDR1 and CDR2 are SEHNR and FQNEAQ (reference sequence). The length of the CDR3 is 12 residues. In nucleotides, the CDR3 is TGTGCCAGCAGCCTATGGGACAGGGGGCTAAGCTTC. It yields the protein CASSLWDRGLSF.

The chain links TRBV7-2 to TRBJ1-4, with D perhaps matching TRBD1 (6 bases). The CDR3 runs 15 residues. V lost 5 bases, J lost 7 bases, and 17 bases lay in between. Germline lookup yields CDR1 SGHTA and CDR2 FQGNSA. DNA for the CDR3: TGTGCCAGCAGCCCTGTTTGGGGAGGGGGTGAAAAACTGTTTTTT. Protein product: CASSPVWGGGEKLFF.

J is TRBJ1-5 and V is TRBV6-5; D is undetermined. This CDR3 region has 13 residues. V was pared by 0 bases and J by 7 bases, with 7 bases between. CDR1 is MNHEY, CDR2 SVGAGI, per germline. CDR3 nucleotides: TGTGCCAGCAGTTACTCGAAACACCAGCCCCAGCATTTT. It codes for CASSYSKHQPQHF.

The chain couples TRBV2 to TRBJ2-1; TRBD2 is a possible D gene (6 bases). There are 14 residues in the CDR3. Deletions cut 3 bases from V and 7 bases from J, with 13 bases between. Germline CDR1 and CDR2: SNHLY and FYNNEI. The CDR3 loop reads CASSEVRGENEQFF. The CDR3 nucleotides are TGTGCCAGCAGTGAGGTCCGCGGGGAAAATGAGCAGTTCTTC.

V usage is TRBV7-9 and J usage is TRBJ2-5; 8 bases fit TRBD2. The CDR3 loop spans 14 amino acids. Germline trimming cut 5 bases from V and 9 bases from J; bases unmatched to any gene: 11. The germline V gene has CDR1 SEHNR and CDR2 FQNEAQ (reference sequence). CDR3 in DNA: TGTGCCAGCAGCGGGGATACCGGGACTAGGGCCCAGTACTTC. Translated, it gives CASSGDTGTRAQYF.

The rearrangement links TRBV7-2 to TRBJ2-3; 10 nucleotides match TRBD2. Germline CDR1 is SGHTA and CDR2 is FQGNSA. The CDR3 contains 17 residues. Trimming removed 1 base from V and 2 bases from J; junction bases left unmatched: 6. DNA of the CDR3: TGTGCCAGCAGCTTAGAGGCTAGCGGGAGTCCCACAGATACGCAGTATTTT. Its translation: CASSLEASGSPTDTQYF.

This clone was counted once. This rearrangement joins TRBV7-8 to TRBJ2-7; D perhaps matches TRBD1 (5 bases). V was trimmed by 5 bases and J by 2 bases, leaving 13 bases between them. CDR1 SGHVS and CDR2 FQNEAQ come from the germline V gene. The CDR3 totals 14 residues. This CDR3 is CASSRKETAYEQYF. CDR3 bases: TGTGCCAGCAGCCGCAAAGAGACAGCCTACGAGCAGTACTTC.

The V call is TRBV7-2, the J call TRBJ2-1; no reliable D call. Per the germline V gene, CDR1 is SGHTA and CDR2 is FQGNSA. V lost 3 bases, J lost 7 bases, and 10 bases lay in between. This CDR3 is 13 amino acids long. This CDR3 is CASSLVLENEQFF. Written as DNA, the CDR3 is TGTGCCAGCAGCTTGGTGCTGGAGAATGAGCAGTTCTTC.

The chain employs TRBV29-1 and TRBJ1-6; perhaps TRBD1 as D (6 bases). CDR3 length: 13 residues. Trimming pared 5 bases from V and 7 bases from J, leaving 12 bases between. CDR1 is SQVTM, CDR2 ANQGSEA, per germline. The CDR3 spells CSVQTGGNSPLHF. CDR3 nucleotide sequence: TGCAGCGTTCAGACAGGCGGAAATTCACCCCTCCACTTT.

V and J are TRBV11-2 and TRBJ1-5; 8 bases match TRBD1. Germline V CDR1 and CDR2: SGHAT, FQNNGV. Trimming removed 5 bases from V and 5 bases from J; junction bases left unmatched: 8. The CDR3 has 15 residues. The CDR3 reads CASSPGTQGDQPQHF. The CDR3 nucleotides are TGTGCCAGCAGCCCGGGGACACAGGGGGATCAGCCCCAGCATTTT.

The chain couples TRBV24-1 to TRBJ2-7, with 7 bases that match TRBD1. The CDR3 covers 15 residues. Germline V CDR1 and CDR2: KGHDR, SFDVKD. The junction had 4 bases not matched to a gene; V was cut back by 3 bases and J by 0 bases. The DNA of the CDR3 is TGTGCCACCAGTGATGGACAGGCGAGCTCCTACGAGCAGTACTTC. It is translated as CATSDGQASSYEQYF.

This clone was counted a single time. The V gene is TRBV27, the J gene TRBJ2-1; 7 bases are a match to TRBD2. The CDR3 extends over 15 amino acids. Looked up from germline, CDR1 is MNHEY and CDR2 is SMNVEV (reference sequence). With V trimmed by 3 bases and J by 0 bases, 2 bases remained unmatched. The CDR3 is CASSFAGDSYNEQFF. CDR3 nucleotides: TGTGCCAGCAGTTTCGCGGGGGACTCCTACAATGAGCAGTTCTTC.

The gene calls are TRBV6-6 and TRBJ1-5; 7 positions agree with TRBD1. J gave up 7 bases and V 5 bases, and 8 bases lay outside the gene matches. Germline CDR1 MNHNY, CDR2 SVGAGI (reference sequence). The CDR3 sequence is 14 residues long. The CDR3 nucleotides read TGTGCCAGCAGTCTAACAGGGGAGGCACAGCCCCAGCATTTT. Translation gives CASSLTGEAQPQHF.

The CDR3, as DNA: TGTGCCAGCAGTTACCGAATTAGACAGGGGGCCTACGAGCAGTACTTC. Translation: CASSYRIRQGAYEQYF. This chain uses TRBV6-5 with TRBJ2-7; TRBD1 matches at 9 bases. Per the germline V gene, CDR1 is MNHEY and CDR2 is SVGAGI. V lost 2 bases and J lost 2; bases outside the gene matches: 7. The CDR3 contains 16 residues.

The J gene is TRBJ2-3, the V gene TRBV6-2 or TRBV6-3; 9 nucleotides line up with TRBD1. The CDR3 sequence is 19 residues long. Germline lookup yields CDR1 MNHEY and CDR2 SVGEGT. The V gene end was trimmed by 0 bases and the J gene end by 2 bases; junction bases not matched to a gene: 12. In nucleotides, the CDR3 is TGTGCCAGCAGTTACTCAACCTGGATGGGACAGGGTGACACAGATACGCAGTATTTT. This translates into CASSYSTWMGQGDTDTQYF.

The V gene is TRBV5-6, the J gene TRBJ1-2; D is uncertain. The germline CDR1 and CDR2 sequences are SGHDT and YYEEEE. Trimming stripped 1 base from V and 4 bases from J, with 5 bases between. The CDR3 is 12 amino acids. The CDR3: CASSLRGYGYTF. The CDR3 nucleotides read TGTGCCAGCAGCTTGAGAGGCTATGGCTACACCTTC.

The rearrangement uses TRBV9 and TRBJ2-2; TRBD1 agrees at 8 bases. The CDR3 contains 16 residues. Germline V gives CDR1 SGDLS, CDR2 YYNGEE. V shed 0 bases and J 5 bases; nucleotides not matched to a gene: 6. The CDR3 sequence is CASSVAAGGRTGELFF. CDR3 nucleotide sequence: TGTGCCAGCAGCGTAGCGGCAGGGGGCCGGACCGGGGAGCTGTTTTTT.

V usage is TRBV7-8 and J usage is TRBJ2-2; TRBD2 matches at 7 bases. The CDR3 runs 15 residues. Losses at the gene ends were 6 bases for V and 5 bases for J; bases not matched to a gene: 9. In germline, CDR1 is SGHVS, CDR2 FQNEAQ. CDR3 coding DNA: TGTGCCAGCAGTCTCGGGGACTACTCGACCGGGGAGCTGTTTTTT. Protein product: CASSLGDYSTGELFF.

The gene calls are TRBV3-1 (or the pseudogene TRBV3-2) and TRBJ2-7, with 8 bases fitting TRBD2. Germline V gene sequence: CDR1 LGHDT, CDR2 YNNKEL (reference sequence). This CDR3 comprises 16 residues. The V gene end was trimmed by 1 base and the J gene end by 3 bases; junction bases not matched to a gene: 8. CDR3 residues: CASSQGMVAGFYEQYF. In DNA form, the CDR3 reads TGTGCCAGCAGCCAAGGGATGGTAGCGGGGTTCTACGAGCAGTACTTC.

The V call is TRBV6-6, the J call TRBJ1-2, with 8 nucleotides matching TRBD1. Germline V gene data show CDR1 as MNHNY and CDR2 as SVGAGI (reference sequence). CDR3 length: 16 amino acids. Trimming cost V 4 bases and J 4 bases; bases outside gene matches: 11. The DNA of the CDR3 is TGTGCCAGCAGTTCGCAGCCGGGACAGGAACGCTATGGCTACACCTTC. It specifies CASSSQPGQERYGYTF.

The chain employs TRBV3-1 (or the pseudogene TRBV3-2) and TRBJ1-1; possible D gene TRBD1, 6 bases. Trimming shortened V by 1 base and J by 7 bases, and 19 bases separated the two germline ends. Germline-derived CDR1 and CDR2 are LGHDT and YNNKEL (reference sequence). The length of the CDR3 is 16 residues. The CDR3 DNA reads as TGTGCCAGCAGCCAAGGGGCCAGATGGGGGCAGGGTGAAGCTTTCTTT. Its protein product is CASSQGARWGQGEAFF.

A single count supports this clone. The chain uses TRBV25-1 and TRBJ1-5; 8 bases are shared with TRBD1. The CDR3 totals 15 residues. Germline values: CDR1 MGHDK, CDR2 SYGVNS. The J segment lost 4 bases and the V segment lost 8 bases, leaving 10 bases of the junction unmatched. CDR3 DNA sequence: TGTGCCAGCCCTGCCGACAGGGGAGATAATCAGCCCCAGCATTTT. It yields the protein CASPADRGDNQPQHF.

The rearrangement links TRBV5-1 to TRBJ1-2, with a possible D match to TRBD1 (6 bases). V dropped 2 bases and J dropped 4 bases, with 15 bases sitting between them. CDR3 size: 15 residues. Germline-derived CDR1 and CDR2 are SGHRS and YFSETQ. The CDR3, as DNA: TGCGCCAGCAGCTTCAGGGACACCATCGTCTATGGCTACACCTTC. This sequence encodes CASSFRDTIVYGYTF.